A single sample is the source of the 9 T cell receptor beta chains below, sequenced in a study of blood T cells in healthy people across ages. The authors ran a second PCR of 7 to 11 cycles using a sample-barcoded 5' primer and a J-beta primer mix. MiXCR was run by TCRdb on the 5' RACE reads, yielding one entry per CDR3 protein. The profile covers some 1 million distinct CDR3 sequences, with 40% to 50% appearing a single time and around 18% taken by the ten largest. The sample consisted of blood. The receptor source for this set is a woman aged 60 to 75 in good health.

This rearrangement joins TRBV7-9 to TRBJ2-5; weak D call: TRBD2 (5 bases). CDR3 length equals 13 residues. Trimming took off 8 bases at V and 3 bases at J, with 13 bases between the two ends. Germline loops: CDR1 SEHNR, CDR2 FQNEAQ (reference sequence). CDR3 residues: CASGPGIKETQYF. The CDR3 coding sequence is TGTGCCAGCGGCCCGGGGATTAAAGAGACCCAGTACTTC.

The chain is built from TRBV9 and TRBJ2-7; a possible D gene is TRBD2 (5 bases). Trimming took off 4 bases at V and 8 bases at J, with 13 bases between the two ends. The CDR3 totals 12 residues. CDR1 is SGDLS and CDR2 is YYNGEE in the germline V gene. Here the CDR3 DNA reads TGTGCCAGCAGCTCCGGACTGGGCCAGCAGTACTTC. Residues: CASSSGLGQQYF.

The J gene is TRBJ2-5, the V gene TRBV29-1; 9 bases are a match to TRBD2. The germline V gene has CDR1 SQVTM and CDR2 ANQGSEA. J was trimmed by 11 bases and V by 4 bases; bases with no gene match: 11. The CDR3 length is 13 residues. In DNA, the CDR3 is TGCAGCGTTGTTGGCGGGAGGGCGAGTGAGCAGTACTTC. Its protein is CSVVGGRASEQYF.

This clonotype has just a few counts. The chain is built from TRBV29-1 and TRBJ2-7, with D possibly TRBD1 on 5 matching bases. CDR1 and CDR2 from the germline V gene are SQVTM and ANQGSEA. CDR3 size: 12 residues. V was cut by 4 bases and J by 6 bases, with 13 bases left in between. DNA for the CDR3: TGCAGCGTTGTCGAGACAGCGACCGAGCAGTACTTC. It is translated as CSVVETATEQYF.

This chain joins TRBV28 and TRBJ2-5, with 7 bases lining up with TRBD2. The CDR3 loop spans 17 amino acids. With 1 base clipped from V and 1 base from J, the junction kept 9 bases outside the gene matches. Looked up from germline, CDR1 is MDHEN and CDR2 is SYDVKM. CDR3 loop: CASSLSGEAGIQETQYF. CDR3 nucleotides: TGTGCCAGCAGTTTATCCGGGGAAGCGGGAATCCAAGAGACCCAGTACTTC.

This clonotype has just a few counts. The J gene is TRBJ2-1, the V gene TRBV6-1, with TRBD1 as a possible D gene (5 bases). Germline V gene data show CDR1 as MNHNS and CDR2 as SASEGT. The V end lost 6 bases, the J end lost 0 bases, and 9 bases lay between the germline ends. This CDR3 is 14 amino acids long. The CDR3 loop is CASRGDSSYNEQFF. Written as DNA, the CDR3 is TGTGCCAGCAGGGGCGACAGCTCCTACAATGAGCAGTTCTTC.

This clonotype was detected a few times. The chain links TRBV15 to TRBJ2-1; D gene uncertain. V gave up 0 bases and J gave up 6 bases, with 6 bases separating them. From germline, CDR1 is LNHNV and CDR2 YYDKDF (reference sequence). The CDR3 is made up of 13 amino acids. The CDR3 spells CATSRDGGNEQFF. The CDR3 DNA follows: TGTGCCACCAGCAGAGATGGCGGCAATGAGCAGTTCTTC.

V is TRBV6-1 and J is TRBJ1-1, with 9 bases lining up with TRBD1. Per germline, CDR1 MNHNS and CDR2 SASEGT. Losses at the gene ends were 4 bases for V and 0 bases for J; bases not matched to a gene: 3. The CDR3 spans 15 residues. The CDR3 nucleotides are TGTGCCAGCAGTGGACAGGGGGTTATGAACACTGAAGCTTTCTTT. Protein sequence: CASSGQGVMNTEAFF.

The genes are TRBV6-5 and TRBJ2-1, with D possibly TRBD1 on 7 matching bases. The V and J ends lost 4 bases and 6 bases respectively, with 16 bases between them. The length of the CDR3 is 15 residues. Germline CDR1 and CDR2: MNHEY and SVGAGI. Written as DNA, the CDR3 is TGTGCCAGCAGTTCAATGGGTCAGGGGGGCAATGAGCAGTTCTTC. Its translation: CASSSMGQGGNEQFF.